The rows below give T cell receptor beta chains drawn from one sample of a study of spatial heterogeneity in lung cancer. TCRdb called the 5' RACE reads again in MiXCR, with one record for every CDR3 protein. Of over 10,000 distinct CDR3 sequences listed, more than 3% are singletons. The material was lung tumor tissue, obtained at surgery. Receptor source: a male donor with early-stage non-small cell lung cancer. CDR3s include the opening cysteine and the closing phenylalanine or tryptophan. A D gene is named only where the DNA matches it firmly. Not all rows give a size; the values are once, few, many and, for expanded clones, a class.

V	size	D	J	DNA	CDR3
TRBV5-1	many	NA	TRBJ2-7	TGCGCCAGCAGCTTGCAGGGATCCTACGAGCAGTACTTC	CASSLQGSYEQYF
TRBV20-1	medium-sized	NA	TRBJ1-1	TGCAGTGCTAGGCAGGGGATGAACACTGAAGCTTTCTTT	CSARQGMNTEAFF
TRBV4-2	many	NA	TRBJ1-2	TGTGCCAGCAGCCAAGATTTACAGGATAACTATGGCTACACCTTC	CASSQDLQDNYGYTF
TRBV18	many	NA	TRBJ2-2	TGTGCCAGCTCACCACCCGGTAGCCACTCCGGGGAGCTGTTTTTT	CASSPPGSHSGELFF
TRBV13	many	TRBD2	TRBJ2-7	TGTGCCAGCACCTGGCGGGGGGCCTCCTACGAGCAGTACTTC	CASTWRGASYEQYF
TRBV20-1	many	NA	TRBJ1-5	TGCAGTGCTAGAGATGACGGGGGTGGCAATCAGCCCCAGCATTTT	CSARDDGGGNQPQHF
TRBV29-1	many	TRBD1	TRBJ2-7	TGCAGCGTTGAGGGCGCGGCAGGGGGTACCTACGAGCAGTACTTC	CSVEGAAGGTYEQYF
TRBV2	many	NA	TRBJ1-4	TGTGCCAGCATTCGAGGGGGTGAAAAACTGTTTTTT	CASIRGGEKLFF
TRBV12-3/TRBV12-4	medium-sized	TRBD1	TRBJ1-4	TGTGCCAGCAGTGGAAACGGACAGGGGGGCACTAATGAAAAACTGTTTTTT	CASSGNGQGGTNEKLFF
TRBV3-1	many	NA	TRBJ1-1	TGTGCCAGCAGCCAAGAAGAGAGGGAAGCTTTCTTT	CASSQEEREAFF
TRBV5-6	many	NA	TRBJ2-5	TGTGCCAGCAGCTGGGCTCAGCAGACCCAGTACTTC	CASSWAQQTQYF
TRBV5-1	many	TRBD2	TRBJ2-1	TGCGCCAGCAGCGCCGGGACTAGGGGTTACAATGAGCAGTTCTTC	CASSAGTRGYNEQFF
TRBV4-3	medium-sized	TRBD1	TRBJ2-7	TGCGCCAGCAGCCACGGGACAGGACGGACCTACGAGCAGTACTTC	CASSHGTGRTYEQYF
TRBV7-6	NA	NA	TRBJ2-5	TGTGCCAGCAGCCCCTGGGCGGGGGAGACCCAGTACTTC	CASSPWAGETQYF
TRBV7-2	many	TRBD2	TRBJ2-5	TGTGCCAGCAGCTTAGGGCTAGCGGGGGGGCTCGGGGAGACCCAGTACTTC	CASSLGLAGGLGETQYF
TRBV12-3/TRBV12-4	many	NA	TRBJ2-5	TGTGCCAGCAGTTTGGGGGGCCCCCAGTACTTC	CASSLGGPQYF
TRBV2	many	NA	TRBJ1-5	TGTGCCAGCAGTGAAGCGCCGGGTCAGCCCCAGCATTTT	CASSEAPGQPQHF
TRBV12-3/TRBV12-4	many	NA	TRBJ1-6	TGTGCCAGCTCCTTTGGGGGGATCGATAATTCACCCCTCCACTTT	CASSFGGIDNSPLHF
TRBV9	medium-sized	TRBD2	TRBJ2-2	TGTGCCAGCAGCGCACTACTAGCGGAGAACACCGGGGAGCTGTTTTTT	CASSALLAENTGELFF
TRBV5-1	many	TRBD2	TRBJ2-2	TGCGCCAGCAGCTTGCACAGCGGGGGGACGATAACCGGGGAGCTGTTTTTT	CASSLHSGGTITGELFF
TRBV21-1	many	NA	TRBJ1-1	TGTGCCAGCAGCGAAAAAGGGGCTGAAGCTTTCTTT	CASSEKGAEAFF
TRBV28	many	TRBD1	TRBJ1-3	TGTGCCAGCAAACCGGGACAGGCTGGAAACACCATATATTTT	CASKPGQAGNTIYF
TRBV19	many	NA	TRBJ1-5	TGTGCCAGTAGTTTTTCCTTGAACCATAATCAGCCCCAGCATTTT	CASSFSLNHNQPQHF
TRBV2	many	NA	TRBJ1-5	TGTGCCAGCAGTGTTGGGTTGGGTCAATCGTATCAGCCCCAGCATTTT	CASSVGLGQSYQPQHF
TRBV2	many	NA	TRBJ2-2	TGTGCCAGCAGGTGGGGCCGGGAGCTGTTTTTT	CASRWGRELFF
TRBV6-5	many	NA	TRBJ1-2	TGTGCCAGCAGTTACTCCCGGGGCCAGGGGATAACCACCTTC	CASSYSRGQGITTF
TRBV5-7	NA	NA	TRBJ1-1	TGTGCCAGCTCCAGGGTACGGAACACTGAAGCTTTCTTT	CASSRVRNTEAFF
TRBV6-7	many	NA	TRBJ1-2	TGTGCCAGCAGTTATATAATCGAGGGGAACGATGGCTACACCTTC	CASSYIIEGNDGYTF
TRBV20-1	many	TRBD1	TRBJ2-1	TGCAGTGCTCCGAACAGGGGGATAACGATGAACAATGAGCAGTTCTTC	CSAPNRGITMNNEQFF
TRBV7-6	NA	TRBD2	TRBJ2-1	TGTGCCAGCAGCTACAGCGGGGGGGCCTACAATGAGCAGTTCTTC	CASSYSGGAYNEQFF
TRBV9	NA	TRBD1	TRBJ1-5	TGTGCCAGCAGCGTAACAGGGGCAGGTCAGCCCCAGCATTTT	CASSVTGAGQPQHF
TRBV7-8	many	NA	TRBJ2-2	TGTGCCAGCAGGATCTCGGGGGCCGGGGAGCTGTTTTTT	CASRISGAGELFF
TRBV12-3/TRBV12-4	medium-sized	NA	TRBJ1-5	TGTGCCAGCCTTTTGTCCCAGGGCCCAAATCAGCCCCAGCATTTT	CASLLSQGPNQPQHF
TRBV19	many	TRBD2	TRBJ2-6	TGTGCCAGTACCTCCCGGGGGGGGGGCAGTGGGGCCAACGTCCTGACTTTC	CASTSRGGGSGANVLTF
TRBV24-1	many	NA	TRBJ2-1	TGTGCCACTCAAAAGGACCCGTACAATGAGCAGTTCTTC	CATQKDPYNEQFF
TRBV3-1	many	NA	TRBJ1-2	TGTGCCAGCAGCCAAGATCGTAGGGATGCCAGAGGAGGAGGCTACACCTTC	CASSQDRRDARGGGYTF
TRBV11-2	medium-sized	NA	TRBJ2-5	TGTGCCAGCAGCAAGACGCTGCGGGACAGTAAGGGCAAAGAGACCCAGTACTTC	CASSKTLRDSKGKETQYF
TRBV5-5	many	TRBD1	TRBJ1-1	TGTGCCAGCAGACATCGAATCGACAGGGGGCGGGACACTGAAGCTTTCTTT	CASRHRIDRGRDTEAFF
TRBV20-1	NA	NA	TRBJ1-2	TGCAGTGCACCACAGGGACCCCTTTCTAACTATGGCTACACCTTC	CSAPQGPLSNYGYTF
TRBV24-1	medium-sized	NA	TRBJ1-5	TGTGCCACCAGGCCGACAGGTGAGAATCAGCCCCAGCATTTT	CATRPTGENQPQHF
TRBV4-1	many	TRBD2	TRBJ2-7	TGCGCCAGCAGCCAAGATATGGAGACTAGCGGGACCTACGAGCAGTACTTC	CASSQDMETSGTYEQYF
TRBV7-3	many	NA	TRBJ2-2	TGTGCCAGCAGCCCGGGAGCCGGGGAGCTGTTTTTT	CASSPGAGELFF
TRBV11-3	NA	NA	TRBJ1-1	TGTGCCAGCAGCTTAGCGGGACCGACGGACACTGAAGCTTTCTTT	CASSLAGPTDTEAFF
TRBV20-1	many	NA	TRBJ2-7	TGCAGTGCTAGAGCAGGGCAAGAGCAGTACTTC	CSARAGQEQYF
TRBV2	many	NA	TRBJ2-7	TGTGCCAGCAGGAAACAGGGAGGCCCCCTCTACGAGCAGTACTTC	CASRKQGGPLYEQYF